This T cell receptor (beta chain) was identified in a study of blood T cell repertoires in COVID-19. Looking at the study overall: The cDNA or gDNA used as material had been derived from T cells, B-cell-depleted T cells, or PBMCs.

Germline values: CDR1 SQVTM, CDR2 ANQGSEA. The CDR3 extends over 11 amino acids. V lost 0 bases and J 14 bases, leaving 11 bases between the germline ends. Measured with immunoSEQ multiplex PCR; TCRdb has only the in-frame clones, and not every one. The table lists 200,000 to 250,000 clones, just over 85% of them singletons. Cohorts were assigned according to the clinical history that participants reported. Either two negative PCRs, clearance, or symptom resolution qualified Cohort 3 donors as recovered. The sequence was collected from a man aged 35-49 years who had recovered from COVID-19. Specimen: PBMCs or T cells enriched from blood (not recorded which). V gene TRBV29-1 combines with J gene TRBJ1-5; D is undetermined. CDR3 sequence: CSVEEGRKEHF. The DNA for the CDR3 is TGCAGCGTTGAAGAGGGCAGGAAGGAGCATTTT.